This T cell receptor beta chain was documented in a study of cytomegalovirus exposure and HLA in healthy donors (dated 2017 in TCRdb). Broadly, across the study: An earlier analysis of some 620 of the donors reported approximately 260 Gb of sequence data and 100 million to 120 million unique TCR beta sequences obtained from about 200 million T cells. Using immunosequencing, the study profiled T cell repertoires from 640 or so subjects and related those repertoires to cytomegalovirus serostatus. Alongside the repertoire data, information on donor age, sex, ethnicity and CMV serostatus was compiled. The study aimed to test whether signatures of past pathogen exposure could be identified by cataloging public T cell receptors. Along with the approximately 700-subject first cohort, a separate validation cohort of over 90 different subjects was used. A later genetic analysis used genome-wide SNP genotypes for about three fifths of the 666 donors, treating that subset as a discovery cohort. All discovery cohort repertoires had been generated on a single sequencing platform. The later analysis used no new phenotypic data to find candidate immune exposures, relying instead on TCR beta sequences and their occurrence across donors. To study patterns of TCR occurrence, a later analysis re-analyzed previously published TCR beta repertoires from several hundred donors and added high-resolution HLA genotyping. The number of donors typed differed by locus, with 629-630 for A, B, C, DRB1 and DQB1, approximately 500 for DQA1, some 570 for DPA1, and approximately 470 for DPB1. To predict cytomegalovirus infection status, the study combined high-throughput TCR immunosequencing, statistical association of individual TCRs with disease status, and machine learning. An early release that covered 500 to 800 HLA-typed donors contained around 330 gigabases of sequencing data and tens of millions of unique TCR sequences. Of the 300 to 400 genotyped donors, about 84% fell in the genetic ancestry cluster associated with self-reported Caucasian donors. Class I and class II HLA loci were covered by the typing at four-digit resolution. An earlier analysis of 587 of the donors used high-throughput TCR beta sequencing to judge whether each TCR beta V gene segment behaved as functional or pseudogenic. Among about 370 genotyped donors of the cohort, an average of about 240,000 unique TCR beta nucleotide sequences was sequenced per donor, of which 15% to 20% were non-productive. Four to six DR-DQ haplotypes were handled as single units for association and clustering, since linkage in the cohort was strong. The paper's findings and limits, for the study overall: A further reported finding was that TCR beta sequences accurately predicted the HLA-A and HLA-B alleles for most subjects in the first cohort. Because counts were too low, seventeen rarely observed V segments, including chromosome 9 orphons, were left out of the earlier analysis of 500 to 750 of the donors. V-gene and J-gene trimming of TCR beta chains was associated with a missense DCLRE1C variant in a later genetic analysis, and the association was replicated in an independent cohort. In a later analysis, the rate of TCR association differed among HLA loci, with DRB1 alleles having the most associated TCRs and HLA-C alleles having the fewest. A total of 150 to 200 TCR beta chains were listed by the study as associated with cytomegalovirus. Several of the top co-occurrence clusters appeared to be linked to parvovirus B19, influenza, CMV and Epstein-Barr virus, according to a later analysis. Most CMV-associated TCR beta chains appeared to be HLA-restricted in a later analysis, and the HLA associations seemed to be driven largely by CMV exposure. HLA typing was unavailable for some donors at each locus, so association tests used only the typed subset. Immune exposure information for the cohort was limited to CMV serostatus. An earlier analysis of around 600 of the donors showed that most TCR beta V segments appeared in productive rearrangements either about 87% or about 30% of the time, which broadly matched IMGT annotations. A cluster of highly shared sequence variants was judged likely to represent a technical artifact of the sequencing pipeline. A later genetic analysis reported fewer N-insertions in productive TCRs among donors in an Asian-associated ancestry cluster than the approximately 670-donor mean. In this cohort, only TCR beta chains were sequenced, and detectable features were limited by the absence of alpha or paired-chain data. The presence/absence analyses assumed that sequencing depth was roughly uniform across donors, and that assumption may not be true. It was suggested by the authors that the approach could potentially be generalized to other disease states and immunological phenotypes. A later analysis found that HLA-associated TCR beta chains were more clonally expanded and had lower generation probabilities than equally common non-associated chains. Strong co-occurrence of HLA alleles, especially DR and DQ, made assigning TCR associations to individual alleles difficult. The 87-base-pair reads could not distinguish some IMGT-functional V segments, including TRBV6-2 and TRBV6-3, so those segments were excluded. In both the original and validation cohorts, the classifier was reported to diagnose cytomegalovirus status with high specificity and sensitivity. At a false discovery rate of 0.05, a later analysis linked around 15,000 TCR beta sequences to specific HLA alleles. Across donors, most TCR sequences were observed very rarely, whereas some public TCRs were present in many individuals. Three of the identified cytomegalovirus-associated TCR beta chains were confirmed in vitro to be specific for cytomegalovirus antigens. Linkage disequilibrium might explain the correlated functional status among segregating V segments, but an unknown experimental factor could not be ruled out.

The germline V gene (reference sequence) gives CDR1 as SEHNR and CDR2 as FQNEAQ. After removal of 1 base from V and 3 bases from J, the junction retains 2 bases not matched to a gene. From cysteine to phenylalanine, the CDR3 is 14 amino acids long. The kept DNA is CDR3 alone, 42 bases in frame from the first base. Library method: the immunoSEQ multiplex PCR assay. For the multiplex PCR, a mixture combining 60 forward primers for TCR Vbeta segments and 13 reverse primers for TCR Jbeta segments was used. Amplification of the CDR3 region of rearranged TCR beta genes was performed with a multiplex PCR assay on genomic DNA. The amplified TCR beta libraries were sequenced on the Illumina HiSeq System as 87-base-pair reads. On the study's bioinformatics: In a later analysis, some 80 million unique TCR beta chains were counted across the 650 to 700 repertoires, and roughly 9.9 million of these chains were shared by at least two donors. Raw reads were error-corrected and collapsed into unique sequences by a nearest-neighbor algorithm in which closely related sequences were merged to remove PCR and sequencing errors. V, D and J gene segments were assigned by aligning CDR3 sequences to IMGT reference sequences. For a sequence to be retained, at least a six-nucleotide match to both a V gene segment and a J gene segment was required. Rearrangements were classified as productive when the CDR3 lacked stop codons and remained in frame with V and J, and all other rearrangements were classified as non-productive. Following IMGT convention, CDR3 was defined as the stretch from the second conserved V-encoded cysteine to the conserved J-encoded phenylalanine. Sequences without an unambiguous match to a single V gene segment were excluded from the earlier analysis of approximately 560 of the donors. An earlier analysis of several hundred of the donors called V segments functional above 56.7% productive rearrangements and segregating when the between-donor standard deviation exceeded 5%. A statistical classification framework was built to diagnose cytomegalovirus status from the catalog of TCR beta chain sequences. In a later analysis, TCR nucleotide sequences were compared against IMGT/GENE-DB human TR gene sequences so that V and J genes could be assigned. The TCRdist pipeline was used in a later analysis to assign CDR3 sequences and most-parsimonious VDJ recombination scenarios. In a later analysis, each TCR beta chain was defined by its CDR3 amino acid sequence together with its V-gene family, and reads lacking a unique V-gene family were excluded. As a way to deal with suspected cross-contamination and a sequencing artifact, a later analysis dropped hundreds of nucleotide sequences that were highly shared and had low generation probability. In a later analysis, a clonal expansion index was calculated for each public chain from normalized within-repertoire ranks of inferred template counts. Generation probabilities in a later analysis came from a VDJ recombination model fitted to out-of-frame rearrangements, and those results were checked against IGoR. In a later analysis, hypergeometric tests were used to score TCR-TCR, TCR-HLA and TCR-CMV co-occurrence, with a repertoire-size bias correction applied to TCR pairs. False discovery rates were estimated in a later analysis by permuting HLA or CMV assignments 20 times. In a later analysis, co-occurring TCRs were grouped using DBSCAN, and TCRdist sequence similarity was added for clustering within HLA-allele-positive subsets. Co-occurrence clustering excluded repertoires with fewer than 30,000 or more than 120,000 public chains, plus five with anomalous nucleotide sharing. Imported from immuneACCESS, the table was reduced by TCRdb to in-frame sequences with V and J called. These copies leave out some clones; in studies compared against another copy, an unresolved V gene accounts for under half, and the cause of the remainder is not known. V and J calls plus clone size are reproduced from that table; the DNA served to infer D and trimming. The sample's records list 60,000 to 70,000 clones. The ten largest clones take up 15% of the sample.

The cohort comprised 550 to 700 healthy bone marrow donors. Cohort members were all nominally healthy when sampled, although unrecorded immune exposures were likely present. The donor tested CMV seronegative and was one of the 352 seronegative cohort members. A peripheral blood sample was provided by each donor, and peripheral blood mononuclear cells were used for TCR beta sequencing. Genomic DNA was extracted from the blood cell samples with the Qiagen DNeasy Blood Extraction Kit. Turning to this clone: Its binding antigen is unknown.

Input material: PBMCs. This receptor chain uses TRBV7-9 and TRBJ1-2, with 7 middle bases fitting TRBD1. This clonotype was obtained from a boy aged 5-17 years in good health and CMV-seronegative. The CDR3 protein is CASSLGTGDYGYTF. The DNA sequence is given as TGTGCCAGCAGCTTAGGGACAGGCGACTATGGCTACACCTTC.